The present T cell receptor (beta chain) was sequenced within a study of blood T cell repertoires in COVID-19 (TCRdb year 2020). Regarding the study in general: Samples from collaborators originated in the United States, Italy and Spain and spanned both the acute and convalescent phases of COVID-19. The prospective study material was composed of cDNA or gDNA derived from T cells, B-cell-depleted T cells, or PBMCs. A freely available public database, intended as a resource for researchers studying the immune response to SARS-CoV-2, is where the repertoires were released. Samples were obtained from the ongoing ImmuneRACE study (first 160 participants) and from about 1,300 subjects provided by 6 global collaborators. Where HLA class I and class II types were available, the types were taken from metadata supplied by the sample provider, not from assay-based typing. The dataset comprised deeply sampled blood TCRbeta repertoires from subjects exposed to, actively infected with, or recovered from COVID-19. Nearly every sample came with metadata listing a de-identified subject ID, COVID-19 status, age in years and sex. What the research found in general, with its limitations: The quantity of clinical and demographic metadata differed by source and by participant and was supplied without curation.

TCRbeta CDR3 regions were amplified from genomic DNA by means of the immunoSEQ Assay, a bias-controlled multiplex PCR. Per the original workflow: Within the assay, amplification of reference gene primers was used to estimate how many nucleated cells each sample contained. To quantify the absolute abundance of each unique TCRbeta CDR3 rearrangement, sequence reads were collapsed and filtered. For each sample, productive Simpson clonality was calculated by taking the square root of Simpson's diversity index across productive rearrangements. The immuneACCESS repertoire file appears here via TCRdb, limited to in-frame rearrangements. These files lack a portion of the clones; in checked studies, under half of the deficit traces to unresolved V genes, and the cause of the others is not known. That table supplies the V and J calls and clone size; D and trimming were determined from the DNA. For this sample the table gives fewer than 350,000 clones, of which about 86% were detected only once. The ten largest account for about 1.9% of the sample.

Including cysteine and phenylalanine, the CDR3 has 15 amino acids. Of all the DNA, just the CDR3 is kept, 45 bases in frame from base 1. In regard to this clone: Its antigen is still unknown. No much larger clone exists at a distance of one base, and base qualities are not known.

Samples from volunteer blood donors who had recovered from COVID-19 were contributed by a second Seattle source. Collaborating institutions collected whole blood in K2EDTA tubes following their own protocols. For TCRbeta analysis, collaborator samples were shipped as frozen whole blood, as isolated PBMCs, or as DNA extracted from either sample type. The sequenced sample consisted of peripheral blood. Here the chain combines TRBV21-1 and TRBJ1-2. TRBV21-1 is a listed pseudogene. The clonotype comes from a woman aged 30 to 39 who had recovered from COVID-19. The CDR3 protein is CASLGGTPKHYGYTF. The DNA sequence is given as TGTGCCAGCCTCGGGGGGACACCCAAACACTATGGCTACACCTTC.